Each of the 23 T cell receptor beta chains below was sequenced from the same sample in a study of T cell responses to AZD1222 COVID-19 vaccine. TCRdb's table, derived via immunoSEQ multiplex PCR, lists solely in-frame clones and lacks some. The sample consists of 120,000 to 150,000 clones, approximately 90% of them appearing once. Specimen: peripheral blood, collected 28 days after the second AZD1222 dose. The receptors were sampled from an adult who received the AZD1222 COVID-19 vaccine.

The genes are TRBV24-1 and TRBJ1-5; D is possibly TRBD1 (6 bases). This CDR3 contains 17 residues. CDR1 KGHDR and CDR2 SFDVKD come from the germline V gene. V lost 4 bases, J lost 3 bases, and 18 bases lay in between. The CDR3 spells CATSEARAGTLNQPQHF. CDR3 nucleotide sequence: TGTGCCACCAGTGAGGCGAGGGCCGGGACACTCAATCAGCCCCAGCATTTT.

This clone was found once. The chain is built from TRBV6-5 and TRBJ2-3, with TRBD2 matching over 11 bases. The germline gives CDR1 MNHEY, CDR2 SVGAGI. The trim removed 11 bases at V and 3 bases at J, leaving 10 bases unmatched. CDR3 length equals 15 residues. The DNA of the CDR3 is TGTGCCGGGTCTTTGACTAGCGGGAAGACAGATACGCAGTATTTT. Translated: CAGSLTSGKTDTQYF.

J is TRBJ2-1 and V is TRBV7-2; D possibly matches TRBD1 or TRBD2 (5 bases each). Per germline, CDR1 SGHTA and CDR2 FQGNSA. V shed 4 bases and J shed 2 bases, with 12 bases lying between them. CDR3 size: 15 residues. For the CDR3, the DNA is TGTGCCAGCAGCTCGTACGGGACCCCCTACAATGAGCAGTTCTTC. Translated: CASSSYGTPYNEQFF.

The chain uses TRBV6-6 and TRBJ2-7; 11 positions agree with TRBD2. Germline-derived CDR1 and CDR2 are MNHNY and SVGAGI (reference sequence). The CDR3 has 14 residues. V lost 7 bases, J lost 5 bases, and 7 bases stayed unmatched. DNA for the CDR3: TGTGCCAGCACTAATAGCGGGAGGGCCCACGAGCAGTACTTC. This gives the protein CASTNSGRAHEQYF.

The V and J genes are TRBV5-5 and TRBJ2-1, with D perhaps TRBD2 (7 bases). The germline gives CDR1 SGHKS, CDR2 YYEKEE (reference sequence). The CDR3 sequence is 15 residues long. Trimming took 1 base from V and 2 from J, leaving 10 bases between them. CDR3 in DNA: TGTGCCAGCAGCTTGCTGGGGGGGCCCTACAATGAGCAGTTCTTC. Its protein is CASSLLGGPYNEQFF.

The V and J genes are TRBV7-2 and TRBJ2-7; TRBD1 matches 7 bases. The CDR3 covers 14 residues. V shed 5 bases and J 0 bases; nucleotides not matched to a gene: 4. CDR1 is SGHTA and CDR2 is FQGNSA in the germline V gene. The CDR3 DNA reads TGTGCCAGCAGCCCGACAGGGTACTCCTACGAGCAGTACTTC. Its translation is CASSPTGYSYEQYF.

V and J are TRBV4-2 and TRBJ1-6, with D maybe TRBD1 (6 bases). The CDR3 runs to 15 residues. With 4 bases removed from V and 10 bases from J, the gap between germline ends came to 17 bases. The germline gives CDR1 LGHNA, CDR2 YNFKEQ. The CDR3: CASSPGGAFLSPLHF. In nucleotides, the CDR3 is TGTGCCAGCAGCCCGGGGGGGGCTTTCTTATCACCCCTCCACTTT.

V usage is TRBV19 and J usage is TRBJ1-2; D gene unclear. The length of the CDR3 is 15 residues. V lost 0 bases and J 3 bases, leaving 11 bases between the germline ends. Per germline, CDR1 LNHDA and CDR2 SQIVND (reference sequence). CDR3 DNA: TGTGCCAGTAGTATAGATCTGGGCGGATACTATGGCTACACCTTC. This gives the protein CASSIDLGGYYGYTF.

This clone was counted a few times. The chain has TRBV6-2 or TRBV6-3 and TRBJ2-1, with a weak D call TRBD2 (5 bases). Per germline, CDR1 MNHEY and CDR2 SVGEGT. This CDR3 is built from 12 residues. V lost 2 bases and J 6 bases, leaving 5 bases between the germline ends. CDR3 protein: CASSYAGNEQFF. CDR3 bases: TGTGCCAGCAGTTACGCGGGCAATGAGCAGTTCTTC.

V gene TRBV7-2 combines with J gene TRBJ1-3; the D gene is possibly TRBD1 (6 bases). Germline CDR1 is SGHTA and CDR2 is FQGNSA. V was clipped by 1 base and J by 1 base, with 14 bases between them. This CDR3 spans 17 amino acids. The CDR3 sequence: CASSLVGAGASGNTIYF. CDR3 coding DNA: TGTGCCAGCAGCTTAGTGGGGGCGGGGGCGTCTGGAAACACCATATATTTT. Full variable domain (remainder filled in from reference TRBV7-2 and TRBJ1-3): GAGVSQSPSNKVTEKGKDVELRCDPISGHTALYWYRQSLGQGLEFLIYFQGNSAPDKSGLPSDRFSAERTGGSVSTLTIQRTQQEDSAVYLCASSLVGAGASGNTIYFGEGSWLTVV.

The gene calls are TRBV19 and TRBJ1-3; 7 nucleotides match TRBD1. Germline V gene lookup returns CDR1 LNHDA and CDR2 SQIVND (reference sequence). The V gene end was trimmed by 6 bases and the J gene end by 4 bases; junction bases not matched to a gene: 9. The CDR3 sequence is 15 residues long. CDR3 DNA sequence: TGTGCCAGTAGCCAACAGGGGAGAAAAGGAAACACCATATATTTT. Its protein is CASSQQGRKGNTIYF.

The CDR3 DNA sequence: TGTGCCAGCAGCATCACAGGGGGCGAGAACACCGGGGAGCTGTTTTTT. It codes for CASSITGGENTGELFF. The V call is TRBV7-6, the J call TRBJ2-2, with 9 bases lining up with TRBD1. The CDR3 is 16 residues long. Germline CDR1 SGHVS, CDR2 FNYEAQ. J lost 1 base, V lost 5 bases, and 5 bases had no gene match.

The chain has TRBV27 and TRBJ1-5; D unresolved. V was trimmed by 0 bases and J by 5 bases, leaving 8 bases between them. CDR3 length: 14 amino acids. Germline V gives CDR1 MNHEY, CDR2 SMNVEV (reference sequence). The CDR3, as DNA: TGTGCCAGCAGTTTATCTTGGCGACATCAGCCCCAGCATTTT. Translation gives CASSLSWRHQPQHF.

The genes are TRBV19 and TRBJ1-1; D is perhaps TRBD1 (6 bases). V was trimmed by 2 bases and J by 5 bases, leaving 6 bases between them. The V gene's germline CDR1 is LNHDA and CDR2 SQIVND (reference sequence). The length of the CDR3 is 12 residues. CDR3 coding DNA: TGTGCCAGTAGTATAACAGGGACTGAAGCTTTCTTT. Amino acids: CASSITGTEAFF.

The rearrangement joins TRBV5-1 to TRBJ2-1; TRBD2 agrees at 8 bases. Per the germline V gene, CDR1 is SGHRS and CDR2 is YFSETQ. The CDR3 is made up of 14 amino acids. V shed 3 bases and J 6 bases; nucleotides not matched to a gene: 5. This CDR3 reads CASSSSGTSNEQFF. The CDR3 DNA follows: TGCGCCAGCAGCTCCTCCGGGACTAGCAATGAGCAGTTCTTC.

The CDR3 spells CASSFTGQGNSPLHF. CDR3 sequence (DNA): TGTGCCAGCAGCTTTACGGGACAGGGAAATTCACCCCTCCACTTT. J is TRBJ1-6 and V is TRBV7-3; 9 bases agree with TRBD1. The V gene end was trimmed by 3 bases and the J gene end by 7 bases; junction bases not matched to a gene: 4. CDR1 is SGHTA, CDR2 FQGTGA, per germline. The CDR3 has 15 amino acids.

The V and J genes are TRBV4-1 and TRBJ1-4, with 8 bases matching TRBD1. The V gene end was trimmed by 2 bases and the J gene end by 4 bases; junction bases not matched to a gene: 12. The CDR3 runs 18 residues. Per germline, CDR1 MGHRA and CDR2 YSYEKL. CDR3 sequence: CASSQRGPWTGSNEKLFF. In nucleotides, the CDR3 is TGCGCCAGCAGCCAAAGGGGACCTTGGACAGGGAGTAATGAAAAACTGTTTTTT.

The rearrangement joins TRBV29-1 to TRBJ2-2, with D perhaps matching TRBD1 (6 bases). CDR3 length: 13 residues. V was trimmed by 4 bases and J by 2 bases, leaving 8 bases between them. The germline V gene has CDR1 SQVTM and CDR2 ANQGSEA. CDR3 protein: CSVGDTNTGELFF. The CDR3, as DNA: TGCAGCGTTGGGGACACCAACACCGGGGAGCTGTTTTTT.

The CDR3 DNA is TGTGCCAGCAGCCCGACAGGGATCTATGGCTACACCTTC. Translating it yields CASSPTGIYGYTF. The V and J genes are TRBV2 and TRBJ1-2, with 7 bases identical to TRBD1. Trimming at V came to 6 bases and at J to 4 bases, leaving 5 bases not matched to a gene. Per the germline V gene, CDR1 is SNHLY and CDR2 is FYNNEI. This CDR3 contains 13 residues.

This sequence joins TRBV7-2 and TRBJ1-6, with D tentatively TRBD1 (6 bases). V was cut by 7 bases and J by 10 bases, with 23 bases left in between. CDR1 is SGHTA, CDR2 FQGNSA, per germline. The CDR3 sequence is 16 residues long. CDR3 sequence: CASKTGGARIHSPLHF. In nucleotides, the CDR3 is TGTGCCAGCAAAACGGGGGGGGCGCGAATACACTCACCCCTCCACTTT.

The chain is built from TRBV19 and TRBJ2-1, with D tentatively TRBD2 (6 bases). Per the germline V gene, CDR1 is LNHDA and CDR2 is SQIVND (reference sequence). The CDR3 extends over 16 amino acids. V was shortened by 11 bases and J by 4 bases, with 24 bases between the two germline ends. The CDR3 coding sequence is TGTGCCCCTAAAGGCGGCGGGAAGGCTCTATACAATGAGCAGTTCTTC. This translates into CAPKGGGKALYNEQFF.

The chain carries TRBV4-2 and TRBJ1-2, with D perhaps TRBD1 (6 bases). CDR1 LGHNA and CDR2 YNFKEQ come from the germline V gene. The CDR3 length is 16 residues. V was cut by 0 bases and J by 4 bases, with 15 bases left in between. CDR3 protein: CASSQEFTGGLYGYTF. The CDR3 bases are TGTGCCAGCAGCCAAGAGTTCACGGGGGGCCTCTATGGCTACACCTTC.

The CDR3 sequence: CASSELWTEAFF. CDR3 bases: TGTGCCAGCAGTGAATTGTGGACTGAAGCTTTCTTT. This sequence joins TRBV6-1 and TRBJ1-1; D is unresolved. The CDR3 runs to 12 residues. The germline V gene has CDR1 MNHNS and CDR2 SASEGT. Between the trimmed V and J ends, which lost 2 bases and 5 bases, there was a span of 6 bases.